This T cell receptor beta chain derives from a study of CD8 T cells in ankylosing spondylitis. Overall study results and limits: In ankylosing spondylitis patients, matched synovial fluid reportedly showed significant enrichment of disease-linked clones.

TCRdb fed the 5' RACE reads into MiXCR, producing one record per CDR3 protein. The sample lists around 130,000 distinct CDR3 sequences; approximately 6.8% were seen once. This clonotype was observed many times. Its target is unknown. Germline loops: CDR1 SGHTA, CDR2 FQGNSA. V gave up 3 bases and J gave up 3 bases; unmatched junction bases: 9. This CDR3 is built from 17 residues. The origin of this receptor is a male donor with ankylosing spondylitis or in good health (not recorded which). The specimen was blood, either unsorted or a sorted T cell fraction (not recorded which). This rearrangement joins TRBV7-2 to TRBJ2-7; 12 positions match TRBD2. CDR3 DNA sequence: TGTGCCAGCAGCTTTCCTAGCGGGAGGGCCGAACGCTACGAGCAGTACTTC. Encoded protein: CASSFPSGRAERYEQYF.